This T cell receptor beta chain originates from a study of quantifying T cell responses using KT2 cells. At the level of the study: Reverse transcription used primers in the TCR alpha and beta constant regions. Estimated efficiency of the T4 ligation step was above 8.5% under optimum conditions.

This clonotype came up many times. Germline CDR1 is SEHNR and CDR2 is FQNEAQ (reference sequence). This CDR3 is 15 amino acids long. The V gene end was trimmed by 7 bases and the J gene end by 8 bases; junction bases not matched to a gene: 12. A single-stranded UMI oligo with SP2 sequence was ligated to cDNA 3' ends. First-round PCR used 3 to 4 cycles and beta primers RC1.1 and RC1.2 covering TRBC1 and TRBC2. TCRdb re-called the UMI-ligation and nested PCR reads through MiXCR, storing one row per CDR3 protein. The sample contains tens of thousands of distinct CDR3 sequences, roughly 7.2% of which appear only once. Unfractionated PBMC were spiked with known numbers of KT2 clone cells. Different KT2-to-PBMC ratios were created with a constant PBMC count.

The clonotype was recovered from a human donor. The sample consisted of PBMCs spiked with cells of the T cell clone KT2. The chain is built from TRBV7-9 and TRBJ2-1; 9 bases match TRBD2. CDR3: CASTPPGLASHEQFF. CDR3 coding DNA: TGTGCCAGCACTCCTCCGGGACTAGCCTCCCATGAGCAGTTCTTC.